Here is one TCR beta chain with its context. The antigen is undetermined. This specimen comes from a study of T cell clonotyping in hematopoietic cell transplantation. Overall study: Recipient samples before transplant were obtained post-cytoreduction. Study results and limitations: Higher Inverse Simpson Index values in graft donor and pretransplant recipient predicted broader posttransplant TCR diversity.

V lost 0 bases and J 4 bases, leaving 19 bases between the germline ends. Germline CDR1 reads SGHNT; CDR2 reads YYREEE (reference sequence). The CDR3 length is 17 residues. Profiled with immunoSEQ multiplex PCR; TCRdb holds only in-frame clones, not every one. This table holds 35,000 to 45,000 clones, 85% to 95% found once. The time point: recipient sample about 28 days before transplant, after cytoreduction. The chain joins TRBV5-4 to TRBJ1-2; D perhaps matches TRBD1 (5 bases). The TCR comes from a middle-aged man with chronic myeloid leukemia. Some clones in this sample may be carry-over from other donors' samples. Sample: peripheral blood mononuclear cells, taken before stem cell transplant. As DNA, the CDR3 is TGTGCCAGCAGCTTGGGGCCGGTTACAGGAGCCCGCTATGGCTACACCTTC. Protein product: CASSLGPVTGARYGYTF.